These 6 T cell receptor beta chains share one sample of origin, sequenced in a study of a mutant IDH1 vaccine in newly diagnosed glioma. Only in-frame clones appear in the TCRdb table, and some are missing; sequencing was by immunoSEQ multiplex PCR. The top ten hold approximately 2.8% of the sample, which has approximately 60,000 clones, roughly 82% seen once. These receptors lack a known antigen. Time point noted: week 5, during vaccination. Each vaccine dose was 300 ug of mutant IDH1 20-mer peptide, with topical imiquimod. Specimen: PBMCs, collected from a glioma patient whose treatment included an IDH1 peptide vaccine. These receptors all come from a woman under 30 with glioma. Some clones in this sample may be carry-over from other donors' samples.

The chain uses TRBV7-2 and TRBJ1-2; D perhaps matches TRBD1 (6 bases). The CDR3 totals 11 residues. The V gene's germline CDR1 is SGHTA and CDR2 FQGNSA. The CDR3 reads CATAGGLGYTF. The CDR3 bases are TGTGCTACTGCGGGGGGGCTAGGCTACACCTTC.

The chain is built from TRBV6-5 and TRBJ2-7; D tentatively reads TRBD1 or TRBD2 (6 bases each). Germline CDR1 and CDR2: MNHEY and SVGAGI. Trimming removed 1 base from V and 3 bases from J, with 13 bases in between. The CDR3 is made up of 15 amino acids. This CDR3 is CASSYFWGANYEQYF. In DNA form, the CDR3 reads TGTGCCAGCAGTTACTTTTGGGGGGCGAACTACGAGCAGTACTTC.

This chain connects TRBV7-2 to TRBJ1-4; 8 nucleotides match TRBD1. Germline V gene lookup returns CDR1 SGHTA and CDR2 FQGNSA. The CDR3 is made up of 14 amino acids. The V gene end was trimmed by 5 bases and the J gene end by 11 bases; junction bases not matched to a gene: 10. Here the CDR3 reads CASSPRQGRQKLFF. The CDR3 DNA follows: TGTGCCAGCAGCCCACGACAGGGGAGGCAGAAACTGTTTTTT.

The chain employs TRBV5-4 and TRBJ2-3, with D perhaps TRBD1 (6 bases). Looked up from germline, CDR1 is SGHNT and CDR2 is YYREEE (reference sequence). V lost 0 bases and J 1 base, leaving 12 bases between the germline ends. CDR3 length equals 16 residues. CDR3 nucleotide sequence: TGTGCCAGCAGCTTGGAATGGGGGCGCGGCACAGATACGCAGTATTTT. Its protein is CASSLEWGRGTDTQYF. The full variable domain, completed using reference TRBV5-4 and TRBJ2-3, is ETGVTQSPTHLIKTRGQQVTLRCSSQSGHNTVSWYQQALGQGPQFIFQYYREEENGRGNFPPRFSGLQFPNYSSELNVNALELDDSALYLCASSLEWGRGTDTQYFGPGTRLTVL.

The chain combines TRBV5-4 with TRBJ1-1; D unclear. The CDR3 has 11 residues. From germline, CDR1 is SGHNT and CDR2 YYREEE (reference sequence). V gave up 0 bases and J gave up 5 bases, with 2 bases separating them. CDR3 in amino acids: CASSLATEAFF. CDR3 nucleotides: TGTGCCAGCAGCTTGGCGACTGAAGCTTTCTTT.

The rearrangement links TRBV27 to TRBJ2-6; 9 bases match TRBD2. CDR1 is MNHEY and CDR2 is SMNVEV in the germline V gene (reference sequence). J was trimmed by 2 bases and V by 4 bases; bases with no gene match: 9. CDR3 length equals 18 residues. The CDR3 sequence: CASSSTSGLLPGANVLTF. The CDR3 region has the DNA TGTGCCAGCAGTTCAACTAGCGGGCTTCTACCTGGGGCCAACGTCCTGACTTTC.